These 26 T cell receptor beta chains share one sample of origin, sequenced in a study of shared clonotypes between healthy human individuals. Sequenced by immunoSEQ multiplex PCR; TCRdb stores in-frame clones only, minus some. This table has approximately 1.9 million clones, around 93% appearing once. Positively selected for CCR7, the CD45RO-negative cells used as naive CD8 cells excluded terminally differentiated effector memory CD45RA+ cells. The sequencing input was naive CD8+ T cells from PBMCs. The origin of the receptors is a man between 18 and 35 years old in good health. Some clones in this sample may be carry-over from other donors' samples.

This chain connects TRBV9 to TRBJ1-1; D is unresolved. Germline loops: CDR1 SGDLS, CDR2 YYNGEE. The V end lost 7 bases, the J end lost 5 bases, and 15 bases lay between the germline ends. This CDR3 is built from 13 residues. DNA for the CDR3: TGTGCCAGCGGTGAATCGGGAGGGACTGAAGCTTTCTTT. This codes for CASGESGGTEAFF. The full variable domain, its missing parts supplied by reference TRBV9 and TRBJ1-1, is DSGVTQTPKHLITATGQRVTLRCSPRSGDLSVYWYQQSLDQGLQFLIQYYNGEERAKGNILERFSAQQFPDLHSELNLSSLELGDSALYFCASGESGGTEAFFGQGTRLTVV.

This chain joins TRBV25-1 and TRBJ2-5; D may be TRBD2 (6 bases). Trimming stripped 4 bases from V and 1 base from J, with 13 bases between. Germline V gene sequence: CDR1 MGHDK, CDR2 SYGVNS. The CDR3 totals 15 residues. The CDR3 reads CASSAGAGVQETQYF. The DNA of the CDR3 is TGTGCCAGCAGTGCCGGAGCGGGCGTCCAAGAGACCCAGTACTTC.

The V and J genes are TRBV10-3 and TRBJ2-7; D is perhaps TRBD1 (6 bases). Germline CDR1 is ENHRY and CDR2 is SYGVKD. The CDR3 length is 13 residues. V was trimmed by 2 bases and J by 3 bases, leaving 8 bases between them. The DNA for the CDR3 is TGTGCCATCAGTGAGATACAGGGCTACGAGCAGTACTTC. Its translation is CAISEIQGYEQYF.

DNA of the CDR3: TGTGCCAGCAGCTTAGCGAGGGGCGCCGAGCAAGAGACCCAGTACTTC. Translated, it gives CASSLARGAEQETQYF. The chain employs TRBV7-9 and TRBJ2-5; TRBD1 or TRBD2 may be the D gene (5 bases each). CDR3 length: 16 residues. V was trimmed by 0 bases and J by 2 bases, leaving 13 bases between them. Germline V lookup: CDR1 SEHNR, CDR2 FQNEAQ (reference sequence).

The chain uses TRBV6-6 and TRBJ1-1; tentatively, D is TRBD1 (6 bases). The CDR3 covers 15 residues. V lost 0 bases, J lost 3 bases, and 11 bases lay in between. CDR1 and CDR2 (germline): MNHNY, SVGAGI (reference sequence). CDR3 in DNA: TGTGCCAGCAGTTACTCTGGGCAGGGGTACACTGAAGCTTTCTTT. It codes for CASSYSGQGYTEAFF.

The chain combines TRBV9 with TRBJ1-2; D is unresolved. Germline V gene lookup returns CDR1 SGDLS and CDR2 YYNGEE. This CDR3 has 14 residues. Trimming removed 0 bases at V and 2 bases at J, with 8 bases between. CDR3 amino acids: CASSVDSGNYGYTF. The CDR3 bases are TGTGCCAGCAGCGTAGATTCAGGAAACTATGGCTACACCTTC.

On this clone itself: The same CDR3 also results from other DNA sequences found in this sample. The chain combines TRBV11-3 with TRBJ2-7; D remains ambiguous. V lost 4 bases and J 2 bases, leaving 9 bases between the germline ends. In germline, CDR1 is SGHNT, CDR2 YENEEA. The CDR3 is 13 amino acids. Written as DNA, the CDR3 is TGTGCCAGCAGCTCAGGACGGACCTACGAGCAGTACTTC. This codes for CASSSGRTYEQYF. Drawing the rest from reference TRBV11-3 and TRBJ2-7, the complete variable domain is EAGVVQSPRYKIIEKKQPVAFWCNPISGHNTLYWYLQNLGQGPELLIRYENEEAVDDSQLPKDRFSAERLKGVDSTLKIQPAELGDSAVYLCASSSGRTYEQYFGPGTRLTVT.

The chain carries TRBV15 and TRBJ2-1, with D possibly matching TRBD2 (5 bases). CDR3 length: 14 residues. CDR1 and CDR2 from the germline V gene are LNHNV and YYDKDF (reference sequence). The V end was cut by 2 bases, the J end by 8 bases, with 13 bases between. The chain's CDR3 is CATSRPPAGDEQFF. The CDR3 DNA is TGTGCCACCAGCAGACCGCCGGCCGGGGATGAGCAGTTCTTC.

This chain links TRBV12-5 with TRBJ1-2, with TRBD1 as a possible D gene (5 bases). From germline, CDR1 is LGHNT and CDR2 FRNRAP. The CDR3 spans 16 residues. Trimming left V 0 bases short and J 4 bases short, with 15 bases between. CDR3 protein: CASGLVRSGFLYGYTF. CDR3 coding DNA: TGTGCTAGTGGTTTGGTAAGATCAGGGTTTCTCTATGGCTACACCTTC.

The rearrangement joins TRBV10-3 to TRBJ2-7; the D gene could be TRBD1 or TRBD2 (6 bases each). Deletions cut 6 bases from V and 0 bases from J, with 24 bases between. The CDR3 sequence is 18 residues long. Per germline, CDR1 ENHRY and CDR2 SYGVKD. The CDR3 reads CAIRGGENRATSSYEQYF. The CDR3 region has the DNA TGTGCCATCAGGGGAGGAGAAAACAGGGCAACCAGCTCCTACGAGCAGTACTTC.

This chain's CDR3 is CASSGSGSMKPPGSMNTEAFF. The DNA for the CDR3 is TGTGCCAGCAGCGGGTCAGGTTCAATGAAGCCGCCAGGTTCAATGAACACTGAAGCTTTCTTT. The chain combines TRBV9 with TRBJ1-1, with D unresolved. The ends were cut back, 3 bases at V and 0 bases at J, with 30 bases in the middle. CDR1 SGDLS and CDR2 YYNGEE come from the germline V gene. The CDR3 is 21 residues long. The full variable domain, in which reference TRBV9 and TRBJ1-1 provide the parts outside the CDR3, is DSGVTQTPKHLITATGQRVTLRCSPRSGDLSVYWYQQSLDQGLQFLIQYYNGEERAKGNILERFSAQQFPDLHSELNLSSLELGDSALYFCASSGSGSMKPPGSMNTEAFFGQGTRLTVV.

The table lists this clone with a count of one. The chain uses TRBV23-1 and TRBJ1-2, with no clear D. TRBV23-1 counts as an open reading frame of uncertain function. The CDR3 has 17 amino acids. Trimming stripped 3 bases from V and 0 bases from J, with 17 bases between. The DNA of the CDR3 is TGCGCCAGCAGTCACATTATACGAGGGAGGCCTAACTATGGCTACACCTTC. This sequence encodes CASSHIIRGRPNYGYTF.

The rearrangement links TRBV19 to TRBJ2-5, with 9 nucleotides matching TRBD1. Trimming cost V 5 bases and J 4 bases; bases outside gene matches: 8. The CDR3 is 15 residues long. Germline V gene data show CDR1 as LNHDA and CDR2 as SQIVND (reference sequence). Here the CDR3 reads CASSARDRVGETQYF. CDR3 coding DNA: TGTGCCAGTAGTGCCCGGGACAGGGTAGGAGAGACCCAGTACTTC.

The genes are TRBV29-1 and TRBJ2-1, with TRBD2 matching 9 bases. The CDR3 contains 15 residues. After removal of 1 base from V and 6 bases from J, the junction contained 7 bases not matched to a gene. The germline CDR1 and CDR2 sequences are SQVTM and ANQGSEA. The CDR3: CSVEALAGLSNEQFF. The CDR3 region has the DNA TGCAGCGTTGAAGCCCTAGCGGGGTTAAGCAATGAGCAGTTCTTC.

The chain carries TRBV7-9 and TRBJ1-1; unclear D gene. CDR3 length: 13 residues. Germline lookup yields CDR1 SEHNR and CDR2 FQNEAQ (reference sequence). V was shortened by 7 bases and J by 1 base, with 10 bases between the two germline ends. The CDR3 protein is CASNREGNTEAFF. CDR3 bases: TGTGCCAGCAACCGGGAGGGGAACACTGAAGCTTTCTTT.

This chain joins TRBV4-1 and TRBJ1-6; D may be TRBD1 (5 bases). Germline V lookup: CDR1 MGHRA, CDR2 YSYEKL. This CDR3 comprises 16 residues. V was pared by 1 base and J by 3 bases, with 10 bases between. The CDR3 DNA reads TGCGCCAGCAGCCAAGCAAGGGGAATCTATAATTCACCCCTCCACTTT. Protein sequence: CASSQARGIYNSPLHF.

The chain couples TRBV5-6 to TRBJ2-1; D possibly matches TRBD1 or TRBD2 (5 bases each). Germline lookup yields CDR1 SGHDT and CDR2 YYEEEE. V shed 3 bases and J shed 15 bases, with 19 bases lying between them. The CDR3 length is 13 residues. The CDR3 region is CASSWDDSLRLFF. The CDR3 bases are TGTGCCAGCAGCTGGGACGACAGCCTGAGGCTGTTCTTC.

The V gene is TRBV4-1, the J gene TRBJ1-1; unclear D gene. The germline CDR1 and CDR2 sequences are MGHRA and YSYEKL. The germline V and J ends were trimmed by 1 base and 3 bases, with 9 bases remaining between them. This CDR3 is built from 14 residues. In DNA, the CDR3 is TGCGCCAGCAGCCAAGGGGTTAGGGACACTGAAGCTTTCTTT. It codes for CASSQGVRDTEAFF.

The V gene is TRBV7-9, the J gene TRBJ2-3, with TRBD1 as a possible D gene (5 bases). V was pared by 5 bases and J by 1 base, with 7 bases between. Germline assignment: CDR1 SEHNR and CDR2 FQNEAQ (reference sequence). This CDR3 region has 13 residues. CDR3 in amino acids: CASSETGTDTQYF. In DNA, the CDR3 is TGTGCCAGCAGCGAGACAGGCACAGATACGCAGTATTTT.

For this clone: Additional DNA sequences in this sample encode the identical CDR3. This chain connects TRBV9 to TRBJ1-1; weak D call: TRBD1 (6 bases). This CDR3 has 14 residues. Germline V gene sequence: CDR1 SGDLS, CDR2 YYNGEE. Trimming shortened V by 0 bases and J by 4 bases, and 10 bases separated the two germline ends. The CDR3 DNA reads TGTGCCAGCAGCGTAGGTCAAGGGGGCACTGAAGCTTTCTTT. This gives the protein CASSVGQGGTEAFF. The full variable domain, with the rest looked up from reference TRBV9 and TRBJ1-1, is DSGVTQTPKHLITATGQRVTLRCSPRSGDLSVYWYQQSLDQGLQFLIQYYNGEERAKGNILERFSAQQFPDLHSELNLSSLELGDSALYFCASSVGQGGTEAFFGQGTRLTVV.

The V call is TRBV28, the J call TRBJ2-3; 12 bases map to TRBD2. In germline, CDR1 is MDHEN, CDR2 SYDVKM. Trimming cost V 6 bases and J 1 base; bases outside gene matches: 11. The CDR3 has 18 residues. The CDR3 loop is CASSPGASGRVGTDTQYF. In nucleotides, the CDR3 is TGTGCCAGCAGCCCCGGAGCTAGCGGGAGGGTGGGCACAGATACGCAGTATTTT.

In nucleotides, the CDR3 is TGTGCCAGCAGTGAAAAGGGGTATGCAGGGGAGCTGTTTTTT. It yields the protein CASSEKGYAGELFF. The chain links TRBV25-1 to TRBJ2-2, with a possible D match to TRBD1 (5 bases). Trimming stripped 2 bases from V and 8 bases from J, with 12 bases between. The CDR3 loop spans 14 amino acids. Germline CDR1 reads MGHDK; CDR2 reads SYGVNS. Combining the CDR3 with reference TRBV25-1 and TRBJ2-2 gives the whole variable domain EADIYQTPRYLVIGTGKKITLECSQTMGHDKMYWYQQDPGMELHLIHYSYGVNSTEKGDLSSESTVSRIRTEHFPLTLESARPSHTSQYLCASSEKGYAGELFFGEGSRLTVL.

This clone has a single count. The chain carries TRBV28 and TRBJ1-4; unclear D gene. The CDR3 sequence is 16 residues long. The V and J ends lost 3 bases and 1 base respectively, with 12 bases between them. Looked up from germline, CDR1 is MDHEN and CDR2 is SYDVKM. The CDR3 bases are TGTGCCAGCAGTTTCCTTAGGAGTTTAACTAATGAAAAACTGTTTTTT. This translates into CASSFLRSLTNEKLFF.

The chain recombines TRBV28 with TRBJ2-7; 8 positions agree with TRBD2. The CDR3 has 15 amino acids. CDR1 MDHEN and CDR2 SYDVKM come from the germline V gene. The V segment lost 5 bases and the J segment 4 bases; nucleotides outside the gene matches: 10. The CDR3 DNA reads TGTGCCAGCAGTAGAGAGCGCGGGAGGAAATACGAGCAGTACTTC. Protein product: CASSRERGRKYEQYF.

This chain uses TRBV30 with TRBJ1-6; D is ambiguous. Trimming took off 3 bases at V and 11 bases at J, with 8 bases between the two ends. The CDR3 is 11 amino acids. CDR1 and CDR2 from the germline V gene are GTSNPN and SVGIG (reference sequence). This chain's CDR3 is CAWSLDAPLHF. CDR3 bases: TGTGCCTGGAGCCTGGACGCACCCCTCCACTTT.

The chain is built from TRBV6-4 and TRBJ1-2; D may be TRBD1 (5 bases). V lost 3 bases to trimming and J lost 2 bases, with 7 bases between them. This CDR3 has 13 amino acids. Germline V gene lookup returns CDR1 MRHNA and CDR2 SNTAGT. The CDR3 DNA reads as TGTGCCAGCAGTGAAGGGGAGAACTATGGCTACACCTTC. Its translation is CASSEGENYGYTF.